One and the same sample provided the 24 T cell receptor beta chains below, sequenced in a study of vaccination and CD4 T cells after COVID-19. Treatment defined: approximately 9-day PBMC culture with coronavirus spike peptide pools or control peptides (ViraFEST assay). These receptors have no known antigen. Sequence data for DNA of cultured CD4+ T cells were generated by the Oncomine TCR Beta short-read assay. TCRdb re-called the PCR reads with MiXCR, one entry per CDR3 protein. The sample lists some 17,000 distinct CDR3 sequences, over 30% occurring once. Sample: CD4+ T cells from blood, cultured in vitro. The origin of the receptors is a human donor who had recovered from COVID-19.

This clonotype was seen a handful of times. This chain links TRBV6-2 or TRBV6-3 with TRBJ1-5; a possible D gene is TRBD1 (6 bases). The CDR3 consists of 15 residues. V shed 5 bases and J shed 3 bases, with 14 bases lying between them. Germline V CDR1 and CDR2: MNHEY, SVGEGT. CDR3 in DNA: TGTGCCAGCAGTCGCCGCGGGGGCAACAATCAGCCCCAGCATTTT. Its translation: CASSRRGGNNQPQHF.

V gene TRBV5-4 combines with J gene TRBJ1-1, with unresolved D. Germline V gene lookup returns CDR1 SGHNT and CDR2 YYREEE (reference sequence). The CDR3 runs to 16 residues. Trimming cost V 4 bases and J 1 base, with 17 bases left between them. In DNA form, the CDR3 reads TGTGCCAGCAGCCCAGGAGGTAGGGAGGGGAACACTGAAGCTTTCTTT. Translating it yields CASSPGGREGNTEAFF.

The chain combines TRBV28 with TRBJ1-2; no firm D call. Germline V gene lookup returns CDR1 MDHEN and CDR2 SYDVKM. This CDR3 spans 12 amino acids. V lost 4 bases and J lost 7, with 10 bases in between. The CDR3 bases are TGTGCCAGCAGTTCAATCAGTGGTGGCTACACCTTC. This translates into CASSSISGGYTF.

The chain is built from TRBV6-2 or TRBV6-3 and TRBJ1-2; D is unresolved. Germline V gene sequence: CDR1 MNHEY, CDR2 SVGEGT. Trimming pared 3 bases from V and 8 bases from J, leaving 16 bases between. The CDR3 has 14 residues. CDR3 in DNA: TGTGCCAGCAGTTATTCCTCCCCGGTCGGCGGCTACACCTTC. Its translation: CASSYSSPVGGYTF.

The gene calls are TRBV20-1 and TRBJ2-1; no reliable D call. Trimming removed 2 bases from V and 13 bases from J, with 12 bases in between. The CDR3 sequence is 11 residues long. From germline, CDR1 is DFQATT and CDR2 SNEGSKA (reference sequence). The CDR3 DNA reads as TGCAGTGCTAGAACGGATTCTAAACAGTTCTTC. Translated, it gives CSARTDSKQFF.

With regard to this clonotype: The conserved final phenylalanine or tryptophan is absent from the CDR3, which likely points to a read error. The DNA is left out, because the CDR3 cannot be placed on it with certainty; the CDR3 is given as TCRdb lists it. The chain links TRBV19 to TRBJ2-3; TRBD2, the table's D call, was not compared with the DNA. Germline loops: CDR1 LNHDA, CDR2 SQIVND (reference sequence). A total of 13 residues make up the CDR3, ends included. The CDR3 spells CASRQRPSGSLEV.

This clonotype has more than one count but fewer than ten. V gene TRBV4-2 combines with J gene TRBJ1-5, with D perhaps matching TRBD1 (5 bases). This CDR3 is built from 15 residues. The germline gives CDR1 LGHNA, CDR2 YNFKEQ. V lost 6 bases and J lost 6, with 18 bases in between. CDR3 nucleotides: TGTGCCAGCAGTCGGACTGGGCAGGGCGGTCAGCCCCAGCATTTT. Amino acid sequence: CASSRTGQGGQPQHF.

The genes are TRBV30 and TRBJ2-3; D remains unclear. The germline V gene has CDR1 GTSNPN and CDR2 SVGIG (reference sequence). The CDR3 runs 14 residues. The germline V and J ends were trimmed by 2 bases and 2 bases, with 11 bases remaining between them. The chain's CDR3 is CAWSRDSTTDTQYF. As DNA, the CDR3 is TGTGCCTGGAGTCGAGACTCAACCACAGATACGCAGTATTTT.

The chain recombines TRBV7-2 with TRBJ2-5; D might be TRBD1 or TRBD2, each matching 6 bases. The CDR3 loop spans 17 amino acids. From germline, CDR1 is SGHTA and CDR2 FQGNSA. V was shortened by 2 bases and J by 5 bases, with 21 bases between the two germline ends. The CDR3 is CASSLWGAGSSVETQYF. CDR3 nucleotide sequence: TGTGCCAGCAGCTTATGGGGGGCAGGTAGTAGTGTCGAGACCCAGTACTTC.

The chain joins TRBV10-1 to TRBJ2-5; D may be TRBD1 (5 bases). The CDR3 has 13 residues. Between the trimmed V and J ends, which lost 5 bases and 0 bases, there was a span of 7 bases. Germline CDR1 WNHNN, CDR2 SYGVQD (reference sequence). CDR3: CASSRQYQETQYF. DNA for the CDR3: TGCGCCAGCAGTAGACAGTACCAAGAGACCCAGTACTTC.

This clonotype was seen more than once but under ten times. The chain joins TRBV24-1 to TRBJ1-5, with 9 bases matching TRBD1. The CDR3 has 16 amino acids. V lost 3 bases, J lost 6 bases, and 8 bases stayed unmatched. Germline lookup yields CDR1 KGHDR and CDR2 SFDVKD. Here the CDR3 reads CATSDGGQGESQPQHF. The CDR3 DNA reads as TGTGCCACCAGTGATGGGGGACAGGGTGAAAGTCAGCCCCAGCATTTT.

The V gene is TRBV6-1, the J gene TRBJ2-5; TRBD2 is a possible D gene (6 bases). The CDR3 consists of 12 residues. Per the germline V gene, CDR1 is MNHNS and CDR2 is SASEGT. V was cut by 6 bases and J by 5 bases, with 10 bases left in between. The CDR3 spells CASRAREETQYF. DNA of the CDR3: TGTGCCAGCAGGGCCCGGGAGGAGACCCAGTACTTC.

By frequency in the sample, this clonotype is medium-sized (0.01 to 0.1%). This rearrangement joins TRBV20-1 to TRBJ1-5, with D uncertain. Trimming took 0 bases from V and 0 from J, leaving 9 bases between them. Germline-derived CDR1 and CDR2 are DFQATT and SNEGSKA (reference sequence). CDR3 size: 15 residues. Here the CDR3 DNA reads TGCAGTGCTAGAGATATGAGCTATAGCAATCAGCCCCAGCATTTT. Translating it yields CSARDMSYSNQPQHF.

The table lists this clonotype with a few counts. This chain joins TRBV11-2 and TRBJ2-5; 8 bases map to TRBD2. This CDR3 has 15 residues. Trimming at V came to 3 bases and at J to 5 bases, leaving 8 bases not matched to a gene. The germline CDR1 and CDR2 sequences are SGHAT and FQNNGV. CDR3 nucleotides: TGTGCCAGCAGCTTCAAGCGGGAGTCGACGGAGACCCAGTACTTC. Its translation is CASSFKRESTETQYF.

The rearrangement links TRBV27 to TRBJ1-2, with D unclear. Germline CDR1 MNHEY, CDR2 SMNVEV (reference sequence). V dropped 7 bases and J dropped 7 bases, with 13 bases sitting between them. The CDR3 spans 12 residues. CDR3 nucleotides: TGTGCCAGCAAGGGCGGGCCGGGTGGCTACACCTTC. It specifies CASKGGPGGYTF.

Points on this clonotype: A read error may account for a junction end that differs from germline. The chain combines TRBV19 with TRBJ2-5; D remains unclear. CDR3 length: 13 residues. The germline gives CDR1 LNHDA, CDR2 SQIVND (reference sequence). The CDR3 sequence is CTSSIAVQETQYF. In DNA, the CDR3 is TGTACCAGTAGTATAGCTGTCCAAGAGACCCAGTACTTC.

The chain recombines TRBV5-1 with TRBJ2-1; TRBD2 aligns across 14 bases. Germline assignment: CDR1 SGHRS and CDR2 YFSETQ. Trimming removed 5 bases from V and 9 bases from J; junction bases left unmatched: 4. This CDR3 contains 14 residues. CDR3 loop: CASRGLAGAGEQFF. CDR3 sequence (DNA): TGCGCCAGCAGGGGACTAGCGGGAGCGGGTGAGCAGTTCTTC.

J is TRBJ2-2 and V is TRBV20-1; 13 bases line up with TRBD2. This CDR3 comprises 14 residues. Trimming removed 3 bases from V and 7 bases from J; junction bases left unmatched: 2. Looked up from germline, CDR1 is DFQATT and CDR2 is SNEGSKA (reference sequence). CDR3 amino acids: CSARTSGRIGELFF. The CDR3 DNA is TGCAGTGCTAGGACTAGCGGGAGGATCGGGGAGCTGTTTTTT.

The chain has TRBV28 and TRBJ2-1; perhaps TRBD2 as D (6 bases). Trimming removed 6 bases from V and 7 bases from J, with 16 bases in between. The CDR3 has 14 residues. Germline V gene lookup returns CDR1 MDHEN and CDR2 SYDVKM. CDR3 residues: CASRGGGILNEQFF. In DNA form, the CDR3 reads TGTGCCAGCAGAGGTGGAGGGATTCTAAATGAGCAGTTCTTC.

The chain has TRBV7-2 and TRBJ2-5, with D uncertain. The germline CDR1 and CDR2 sequences are SGHTA and FQGNSA. Trimming shortened V by 5 bases and J by 5 bases, and 15 bases separated the two germline ends. This CDR3 contains 14 residues. The CDR3 loop reads CASSTYSMLETQYF. The CDR3 DNA reads as TGTGCCAGCAGCACCTATTCAATGCTGGAGACCCAGTACTTC.

The J gene is TRBJ2-7, the V gene TRBV21-1; the table assigns TRBD1, which was not confirmed against the DNA. TRBV21-1 is classified as a pseudogene. CDR3 length: 11 amino acids. The CDR3: CASSKQGEQYF. The CDR3 nucleotides read TGTGCCAGCAGCAAACAGGGCGAGCAGTACTTC.

The V gene is TRBV20-1, the J gene TRBJ2-3; 10 bases are a match to TRBD2. The CDR3 extends over 14 amino acids. Germline CDR1 DFQATT, CDR2 SNEGSKA (reference sequence). J lost 3 bases, V lost 6 bases, and 6 bases had no gene match. CDR3 in amino acids: CSAAPSGSTDTQYF. The CDR3 DNA follows: TGCAGTGCCGCTCCTAGCGGGAGTACAGATACGCAGTATTTT.

The chain joins TRBV5-4 to TRBJ2-2; 7 nucleotides align to TRBD1. This CDR3 comprises 15 residues. Germline CDR1 SGHNT, CDR2 YYREEE (reference sequence). V lost 2 bases and J lost 5; bases outside the gene matches: 6. The CDR3 reads CASSLQGKRTGELFF. For the CDR3, the DNA is TGTGCCAGCAGCTTACAGGGGAAGAGAACCGGGGAGCTGTTTTTT.

This clonotype turned up a few times. The V and J genes are TRBV11-2 and TRBJ1-1; D is unclear. This CDR3 has 14 amino acids. In germline, CDR1 is SGHAT, CDR2 FQNNGV. V dropped 3 bases and J dropped 8 bases, with 16 bases sitting between them. CDR3 sequence: CASSFPTEYAEAFF. Written as DNA, the CDR3 is TGTGCCAGCAGCTTCCCAACAGAGTATGCCGAAGCTTTCTTT.